These 10 T cell receptor beta chains share one sample of origin, sequenced in a study of blood T cells in healthy people across ages. The authors ran a second PCR of about 6 to 11 cycles using a sample-barcoded 5' primer and a J-beta primer mix. TCRdb reprocessed the 5' RACE reads via MiXCR and lists one record per CDR3 protein. The table has some 1.1 million distinct CDR3 sequences, 35% to 40% seen once; the top ten hold roughly 13%. Material: blood. The receptors derive from a man between 18 and 35 years old in good health.

This clonotype was seen more than once but under ten times. The genes are TRBV27 and TRBJ2-7, with D possibly TRBD1 on 6 matching bases. Germline V CDR1 and CDR2: MNHEY, SMNVEV (reference sequence). V was cut by 6 bases and J by 0 bases, with 12 bases left in between. The CDR3 extends over 14 amino acids. The CDR3, as DNA: TGTGCCAGCAGCTCCTCGACAGGCTCCTACGAGCAGTACTTC. Translation gives CASSSSTGSYEQYF.

The table lists this clonotype with a few counts. The rearrangement links TRBV6-2 or TRBV6-3 to TRBJ2-1; D call uncertain. Trimming shortened V by 5 bases and J by 4 bases, and 15 bases separated the two germline ends. Germline CDR1 is MNHEY and CDR2 is SVGEGT. This CDR3 is 15 amino acids long. CDR3 bases: TGTGCCAGCAGTACCCTTGAGGCATCTTACAATGAGCAGTTCTTC. It specifies CASSTLEASYNEQFF.

The chain uses TRBV5-6 and TRBJ2-3; 7 bases fit TRBD1. Looked up from germline, CDR1 is SGHDT and CDR2 is YYEEEE. This CDR3 comprises 17 residues. Losses at the gene ends were 3 bases for V and 1 base for J; bases not matched to a gene: 11. Here the CDR3 reads CASSSASPGTGTDTQYF. CDR3 nucleotides: TGTGCCAGCAGCTCAGCATCCCCGGGGACAGGCACAGATACGCAGTATTTT.

A single count supports this clonotype. The rearrangement uses TRBV12-3 or TRBV12-4 and TRBJ2-2, with 7 bases fitting TRBD2. J gave up 7 bases and V 5 bases, and 4 bases lay outside the gene matches. The CDR3 has 13 residues. CDR3: CASSSGTVGELFF. In DNA, the CDR3 is TGTGCCAGCAGTAGCGGGACTGTCGGGGAGCTGTTTTTT.

V is TRBV7-9 and J is TRBJ2-5; 7 nucleotides line up with TRBD1. Germline V gene lookup returns CDR1 SEHNR and CDR2 FQNEAQ (reference sequence). The trim removed 1 base at V and 0 bases at J, leaving 2 bases unmatched. This CDR3 region has 15 residues. As DNA, the CDR3 is TGTGCCAGCAGCTTAGACACAGGGGACCAAGAGACCCAGTACTTC. It translates to CASSLDTGDQETQYF.

This clonotype was counted between two and nine times. J is TRBJ1-6 and V is TRBV9; 9 bases agree with TRBD1. Germline CDR1 SGDLS, CDR2 YYNGEE. With 6 bases clipped from V and 4 bases from J, the junction kept 2 bases outside the gene matches. The CDR3 has 14 residues. The CDR3 region has the DNA TGTGCCAGCAACGGACAGGGGTATAATTCACCCCTCCACTTT. Amino acid sequence: CASNGQGYNSPLHF.

V usage is TRBV7-2 and J usage is TRBJ1-2; 9 nucleotides line up with TRBD1. Germline CDR1 SGHTA, CDR2 FQGNSA. CDR3 length equals 14 residues. V was clipped by 4 bases and J by 7 bases; unmatched bases: 7. CDR3 sequence reads: CASSSGQGGGGYTF. CDR3 nucleotide sequence: TGTGCCAGCAGCTCGGGACAGGGTGGCGGTGGCTACACCTTC.

This clonotype has more than one count but fewer than ten. The chain has TRBV20-1 and TRBJ1-5, with 7 bases that match TRBD1. Trimming removed 3 bases from V and 6 bases from J; junction bases left unmatched: 8. The CDR3 is 14 residues long. Germline CDR1 and CDR2: DFQATT and SNEGSKA (reference sequence). Here the CDR3 reads CSASPDRDGQPQHF. The DNA of the CDR3 is TGCAGTGCTAGTCCCGACAGGGATGGTCAGCCCCAGCATTTT.

This chain joins TRBV20-1 and TRBJ1-1; possibly TRBD1 for D (5 bases). The CDR3 consists of 15 residues. Trimming pared 6 bases from V and 4 bases from J, leaving 21 bases between. Germline-derived CDR1 and CDR2 are DFQATT and SNEGSKA (reference sequence). The CDR3 sequence is CSARFGARRATEAFF. CDR3 in DNA: TGCAGTGCCCGCTTTGGGGCCCGGCGGGCCACTGAAGCTTTCTTT.

This clonotype was observed at least ten times. CDR3 DNA: TGTGCCAGCAGCTTACGCGACTCTTACACAGATACGCAGTATTTT. This encodes CASSLRDSYTDTQYF. This chain uses TRBV7-2 with TRBJ2-3; the D is unclear. This CDR3 has 15 residues. With 2 bases removed from V and 2 bases from J, the gap between germline ends came to 11 bases. Germline values: CDR1 SGHTA, CDR2 FQGNSA.